The entry that follows covers one TCR beta chain sequence. The antigen is unknown. This entry comes from a study of CD8 T cells in Susac syndrome. Study results and limitations: The study admitted that it had a relatively small number of individuals in its TCR sequencing and HLA analysis.

Deletions cut 2 bases from V and 6 bases from J, with 16 bases between. The CDR3 consists of 14 residues. Germline V gives CDR1 GTSNPN, CDR2 SVGIG (reference sequence). Sequencing of TCR beta was performed on blood CD8+ T cells and on blood CD4+ T cells. Negative isolation yielded the CD8+ and CD4+ T cells, while FACS enriched the TEMRA cells. Reverse transcription of roughly 0.45 to 1 ug RNA was performed with random hexamers. Amplification of TCR beta CDR3 used immunoSEQ multiplex PCR across 54 Vbeta and 13 Jbeta. In TCRdb, the immunoSEQ multiplex PCR reads were re-called with MiXCR into one record per CDR3 protein. The sample holds 150,000 to 200,000 distinct CDR3 sequences; around 95% are singletons and the top ten take under 0.095%.

V usage is TRBV30 and J usage is TRBJ1-1; no clear D gene. The sample comprised CD4+ T cells from PBMCs. The receptor was derived from a human donor with multiple sclerosis. CDR3 protein: CAWSTLTLDAEAFF. The CDR3 region has the DNA TGTGCCTGGAGTACCCTGACATTGGACGCTGAAGCTTTCTTT.